The text below deals with one T cell receptor beta chain. The antigen is undetermined. This sample is part of a study of T-cell memory formation after mild COVID-19. Study as a whole: Clusters of TCRs were largely donor specific.

TCRalpha and TCRbeta libraries used 5'RACE with constant-segment primers and UMIs. Using its own MiXCR run on the 5' RACE reads, TCRdb lists one record per CDR3 protein. The sample has around 200,000 distinct CDR3 sequences; approximately 18% are singletons. Regarding the study as a whole: Contracting CD8+ clones were enriched in EMRA, CD4+ mainly in CM and EM. CD4/CD8 balance characterized clones contracting day 15 to 85, and CD4+ skew characterized later expanders.

V dropped 3 bases and J dropped 0; count of bases not matched to a gene: 3. The CDR3 sequence is 16 residues long. Germline-derived CDR1 and CDR2 are KGHSH and LQKENI. The sequence came from a man between 18 and 35 years old who had mild COVID-19 (a few samples of this study predate the infection). Cell type and time point are not known. Sequences were obtained from PBMCs or a T cell subset sorted from them (not recorded which). The rearrangement uses TRBV18 and TRBJ2-7, with TRBD2 matching 12 bases. The CDR3 loop is CASSPGLAGSSYEQYF. Written as DNA, the CDR3 is TGTGCCAGCTCACCCGGACTAGCGGGGAGCTCCTACGAGCAGTACTTC.